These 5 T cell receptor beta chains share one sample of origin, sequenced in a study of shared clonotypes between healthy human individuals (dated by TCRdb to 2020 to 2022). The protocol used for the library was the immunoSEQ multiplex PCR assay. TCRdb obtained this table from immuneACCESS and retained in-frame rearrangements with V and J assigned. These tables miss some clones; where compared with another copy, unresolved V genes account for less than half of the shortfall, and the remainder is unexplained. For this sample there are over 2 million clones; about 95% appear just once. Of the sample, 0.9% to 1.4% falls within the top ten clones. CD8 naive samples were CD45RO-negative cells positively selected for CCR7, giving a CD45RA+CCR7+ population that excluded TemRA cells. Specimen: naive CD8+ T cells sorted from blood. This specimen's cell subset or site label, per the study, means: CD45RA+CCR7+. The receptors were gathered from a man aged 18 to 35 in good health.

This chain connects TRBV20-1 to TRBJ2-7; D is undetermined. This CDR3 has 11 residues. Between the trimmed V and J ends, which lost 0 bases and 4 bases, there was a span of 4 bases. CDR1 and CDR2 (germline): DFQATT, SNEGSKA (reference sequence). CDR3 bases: TGCAGTGCTAGAGAGGTATACGAGCAGTACTTC. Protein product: CSAREVYEQYF.

The chain's CDR3 is CASAEVAGSTDTQYF. Here the CDR3 DNA reads TGTGCCAGTGCTGAGGTAGCGGGAAGCACAGATACGCAGTATTTT. The gene calls are TRBV6-1 and TRBJ2-3, with 8 nucleotides matching TRBD2. Looked up from germline, CDR1 is MNHNS and CDR2 is SASEGT. After removal of 9 bases from V and 0 bases from J, the junction contained 8 bases not matched to a gene. This CDR3 is 15 amino acids long.

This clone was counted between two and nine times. CDR3 residues: CASSFGQAYGYTF. For the CDR3, the DNA is TGTGCCAGCAGTTTCGGACAGGCCTATGGCTACACCTTC. The J gene is TRBJ1-2, the V gene TRBV27; 7 nucleotides match TRBD1. With V trimmed by 3 bases and J by 4 bases, 2 bases remained unmatched. This CDR3 region has 13 residues. The germline V gene has CDR1 MNHEY and CDR2 SMNVEV (reference sequence).

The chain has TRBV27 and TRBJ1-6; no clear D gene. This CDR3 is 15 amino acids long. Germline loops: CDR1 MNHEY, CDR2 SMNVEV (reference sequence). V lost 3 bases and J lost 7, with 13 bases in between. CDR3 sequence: CASSLIDPSNSPLHF. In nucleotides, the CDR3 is TGTGCCAGCAGTTTGATAGACCCCTCCAATTCACCCCTCCACTTT.

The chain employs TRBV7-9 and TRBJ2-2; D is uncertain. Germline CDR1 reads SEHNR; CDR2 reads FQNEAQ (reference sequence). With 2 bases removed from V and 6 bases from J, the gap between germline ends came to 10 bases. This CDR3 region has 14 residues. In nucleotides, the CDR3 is TGTGCCAGCAGCTTACACGTGAATGCCGGGGAGCTGTTTTTT. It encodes CASSLHVNAGELFF.